These 21 T cell receptor beta chains came from one sample sequenced in a study of Ad26.COV2.S vaccination and SARS-CoV-2 variants. The sample's treatment: approximately 18 received Ad26.COV2.S at low or high dose, single or two shots; 5 received placebo; per-sample allocation not given. Samples analyzed were those drawn on day 63 after the first vaccine or placebo injection. Measured with immunoSEQ multiplex PCR; TCRdb has only the in-frame clones, and not every one. The repertoire consists of a few hundred thousand clones, with around 87% occurring once and the leading ten covering 3.4%. The sample here was peripheral blood, taken in a trial of Ad26.COV2.S vaccine versus placebo. These receptors originate from a person between 18 and 59 years old who received the Ad26.COV2.S COVID-19 vaccine or a placebo.

The rearrangement links TRBV12-5 to TRBJ1-5; tentative D call: TRBD1 (5 bases). V shed 7 bases and J shed 4 bases, with 20 bases lying between them. The CDR3 loop spans 16 amino acids. Germline CDR1 is LGHNT and CDR2 is FRNRAP. The CDR3 nucleotides are TGTGCTAGTGCCCATTGGGACCCCTGGGAAAATCAGCCCCAGCATTTT. Translating it yields CASAHWDPWENQPQHF.

V and J are TRBV9 and TRBJ2-7; D perhaps matches TRBD1 (6 bases). Trimming left V 4 bases short and J 6 bases short, with 17 bases between. The CDR3 length is 14 residues. Germline lookup yields CDR1 SGDLS and CDR2 YYNGEE. The CDR3 protein is CASSQSPRGLEQYF. The DNA for the CDR3 is TGTGCCAGCAGCCAATCACCCAGGGGTCTCGAGCAGTACTTC.

The chain couples TRBV18 to TRBJ2-7; unclear D gene. Germline lookup yields CDR1 KGHSH and CDR2 LQKENI. This CDR3 is built from 14 residues. Deletions cut 3 bases from V and 2 bases from J, with 11 bases between. The CDR3 region is CASSPPSVAYEQYF. The CDR3 DNA sequence: TGTGCCAGCTCACCGCCATCCGTGGCCTACGAGCAGTACTTC.

The gene calls are TRBV5-1 and TRBJ1-3; D uncertain. Germline V gene sequence: CDR1 SGHRS, CDR2 YFSETQ. This CDR3 is built from 15 residues. Trimming cost V 7 bases and J 0 bases, with 14 bases left between them. The CDR3 here is CASRVAGSSGNTIYF. The CDR3 DNA is TGCGCCAGCCGGGTTGCGGGGAGCTCTGGAAACACCATATATTTT.

This clone appeared a few times. The chain carries TRBV11-2 and TRBJ1-4, with a weak D call TRBD1 (5 bases). The CDR3 length is 16 residues. Trimming removed 1 base from V and 8 bases from J, with 17 bases in between. Germline values: CDR1 SGHAT, CDR2 FQNNGV. The CDR3 loop reads CASSLGGLALGEKLFF. For the CDR3, the DNA is TGTGCCAGCAGCTTAGGGGGACTGGCCCTTGGGGAAAAACTGTTTTTT. The variable domain in full, completed from reference TRBV11-2 and TRBJ1-4, reads EAGVAQSPRYKIIEKRQSVAFWCNPISGHATLYWYQQILGQGPKLLIQFQNNGVVDDSQLPKDRFSAERLKGVDSTLKIQPAKLEDSAVYLCASSLGGLALGEKLFFGSGTQLSVL.

A single count supports this clone. The CDR3 nucleotides read TGTGCCAGCAGTTACGAGGACAGCATAAATTCACCCCTCCACTTT. This gives the protein CASSYEDSINSPLHF. The chain couples TRBV6-5 to TRBJ1-6, with D maybe TRBD1 (6 bases). V was pared by 2 bases and J by 7 bases, with 12 bases between. Germline CDR1 and CDR2: MNHEY and SVGAGI. This CDR3 comprises 15 residues.

The chain combines TRBV4-1 with TRBJ2-7, with a weak D call TRBD2 (6 bases). CDR3 size: 11 residues. V was trimmed by 8 bases and J by 5 bases, leaving 10 bases between them. Germline-derived CDR1 and CDR2 are MGHRA and YSYEKL. The CDR3 loop reads CASGGGNEQYF. The CDR3, as DNA: TGCGCCAGCGGGGGAGGTAACGAGCAGTACTTC.

To note about this clone: Compared with germline, one end of the junction differs, possibly owing to a read error. This sequence joins TRBV7-7 and TRBJ2-1; TRBD1 aligns across 9 bases. Germline V gives CDR1 SSHAT, CDR2 FNYEAQ (reference sequence). The CDR3 contains 15 residues. In nucleotides, the CDR3 is TGTGCTAGCAGCTTCGGGACAGGGACATACAATGAGCAGTTCTTC. Translated: CASSFGTGTYNEQFF.

The chain recombines TRBV19 with TRBJ2-7, with 9 bases aligning to TRBD1. CDR3 length equals 15 residues. V shed 4 bases and J 2 bases; nucleotides not matched to a gene: 6. Germline lookup yields CDR1 LNHDA and CDR2 SQIVND (reference sequence). As DNA, the CDR3 is TGTGCCAGTAGTAGTCGACAGGGGGGCACCTACGAGCAGTACTTC. It codes for CASSSRQGGTYEQYF.

This chain uses TRBV12-5 with TRBJ2-7; unclear D gene. The V end lost 7 bases, the J end lost 6 bases, and 13 bases lay between the germline ends. The CDR3 sequence is 12 residues long. The germline gives CDR1 LGHNT, CDR2 FRNRAP. Here the CDR3 reads CASAPSAAEQYF. CDR3 nucleotides: TGTGCTAGTGCCCCCTCCGCCGCCGAGCAGTACTTC.

The chain has TRBV27 and TRBJ1-2; the match to TRBD1 covers 10 bases. V lost 5 bases to trimming and J lost 5 bases; unmatched junction nucleotides: 11. The CDR3 covers 16 residues. CDR1 is MNHEY, CDR2 SMNVEV, per germline (reference sequence). Written as DNA, the CDR3 is TGTGCCAGCAGTCCCCACTCGACAGGGGGCGATTATGGCTACACCTTC. Translated, it gives CASSPHSTGGDYGYTF.

V is TRBV4-3 and J is TRBJ2-7; the D is unclear. CDR1 is LGHNA and CDR2 is YSLEER in the germline V gene. This CDR3 is built from 14 residues. V was cut by 0 bases and J by 6 bases, with 12 bases left in between. CDR3 bases: TGCGCCAGCAGCCAAGATCGTAGGTACGGCGAGCAGTACTTC. Amino acids: CASSQDRRYGEQYF.

The chain employs TRBV2 and TRBJ1-5; D is undetermined. The CDR3 consists of 13 residues. Germline V gene sequence: CDR1 SNHLY, CDR2 FYNNEI. V was shortened by 1 base and J by 10 bases, with 11 bases between the two germline ends. This CDR3 is CASSEGPTLPQHF. The DNA for the CDR3 is TGTGCCAGCAGTGAAGGTCCTACCCTACCCCAGCATTTT.

V is TRBV7-9 and J is TRBJ2-3; the D is unclear. The germline gives CDR1 SEHNR, CDR2 FQNEAQ (reference sequence). CDR3 length: 18 amino acids. V dropped 1 base and J dropped 2 bases, with 19 bases sitting between them. The CDR3 loop reads CASSLGGRRAIPTDTQYF. The CDR3 DNA is TGTGCCAGCAGCTTAGGAGGCCGGCGCGCTATTCCCACAGATACGCAGTATTTT.

V is TRBV19 and J is TRBJ1-1; 7 nucleotides line up with TRBD1. Germline V gives CDR1 LNHDA, CDR2 SQIVND (reference sequence). The CDR3 spans 15 residues. The J segment lost 5 bases and the V segment lost 0 bases, leaving 6 bases of the junction unmatched. The CDR3 sequence is CASSIDSTGLTEAFF. CDR3 DNA: TGTGCCAGTAGTATAGATTCGACAGGGCTTACTGAAGCTTTCTTT.

V and J are TRBV6-6 and TRBJ1-1; D remains unclear. Germline CDR1 and CDR2: MNHNY and SVGAGI (reference sequence). The CDR3 is made up of 15 amino acids. With 2 bases removed from V and 3 bases from J, the gap between germline ends came to 13 bases. DNA for the CDR3: TGTGCCAGCAGTTACCGACGCACTCAGGACACTGAAGCTTTCTTT. This encodes CASSYRRTQDTEAFF.

The chain links TRBV9 to TRBJ1-2, with D unclear. V lost 0 bases and J 1 base, leaving 10 bases between the germline ends. CDR1 and CDR2 from the germline V gene are SGDLS and YYNGEE. The CDR3 spans 15 residues. CDR3 in amino acids: CASSVGRRLNYGYTF. The CDR3 DNA reads as TGTGCCAGCAGCGTAGGGCGGAGACTTAACTATGGCTACACCTTC.

The chain couples TRBV20-1 to TRBJ1-2; no clear D. Germline CDR1 DFQATT, CDR2 SNEGSKA (reference sequence). The length of the CDR3 is 10 residues. V gave up 5 bases and J gave up 9 bases, with 10 bases separating them. CDR3 residues: CSAHYESYTF. CDR3 nucleotide sequence: TGCAGTGCTCATTACGAAAGCTACACCTTC.

Concerning this clone itself: At one end, the junction sequence differs from germline, possibly due to a read error. The J gene is TRBJ2-7, the V gene TRBV7-7; D possibly corresponds to TRBD2 (5 bases). Germline lookup yields CDR1 SSHAT and CDR2 FNYEAQ (reference sequence). The CDR3 is made up of 17 amino acids. The CDR3 is CASSLETSSGVGCEQYF. The CDR3 nucleotides read TGTGCTAGCAGCTTAGAAACATCCTCCGGGGTAGGCTGCGAGCAGTACTTC.

This chain uses TRBV18 with TRBJ2-2, with a tentative D call TRBD1 (5 bases). Between the trimmed V and J ends, which lost 1 base and 2 bases, there was a span of 8 bases. CDR3 size: 15 residues. Per germline, CDR1 KGHSH and CDR2 LQKENI. In DNA form, the CDR3 reads TGTGCCAGCTCACCACGGACACTCAACACCGGGGAGCTGTTTTTT. It encodes CASSPRTLNTGELFF.

The V and J genes are TRBV24-1 and TRBJ1-5, with D maybe TRBD1 (6 bases). Germline V lookup: CDR1 KGHDR, CDR2 SFDVKD. The CDR3 totals 14 residues. Trimming took 4 bases from V and 7 from J, leaving 13 bases between them. The DNA for the CDR3 is TGTGCCACCAGTGAGGCAGGGGATGAGCAGCCCCAGCATTTT. It translates to CATSEAGDEQPQHF.